This TCR beta chain came from a study of blood T cells in healthy people across ages. Findings and caveats of the study: Nothing was known about donor CMV status, and this possibly confounded expanded clonotype changes. Fewer expanded clones and more diversity marked long-lived versus aged donors.

This CDR3 comprises 16 residues. Per the germline V gene, CDR1 is SGHDN and CDR2 is FVKESK. PCR was performed a second time for roughly 7 to 12 cycles using a sample-barcoded 5' primer and a J-beta primer mix. Template switching added a 12-random-nucleotide identifier to every cDNA molecule. At least 2.5 million CDR3-containing paired-end reads were obtained per sample. TCRdb reprocessed the 5' RACE reads via MiXCR and lists one record per CDR3 protein. The profile covers more than 650,000 distinct CDR3 sequences, with about 55% appearing a single time and about 38% taken by the ten largest. Comments on this clonotype: The antigen is unknown.

V gene TRBV14 combines with J gene TRBJ2-4; D is unclear. The J call may be faulty, since TRBJ2-7 better matches the DNA end. What was sequenced was blood. The TCR was taken from a man older than 75 in good health. The CDR3 DNA reads TGTGCCAGCAGCCAAGACACCGGAGCGCGATCCTACGAGCAGTACTTC. Its translation is CASSQDTGARSYEQYF.